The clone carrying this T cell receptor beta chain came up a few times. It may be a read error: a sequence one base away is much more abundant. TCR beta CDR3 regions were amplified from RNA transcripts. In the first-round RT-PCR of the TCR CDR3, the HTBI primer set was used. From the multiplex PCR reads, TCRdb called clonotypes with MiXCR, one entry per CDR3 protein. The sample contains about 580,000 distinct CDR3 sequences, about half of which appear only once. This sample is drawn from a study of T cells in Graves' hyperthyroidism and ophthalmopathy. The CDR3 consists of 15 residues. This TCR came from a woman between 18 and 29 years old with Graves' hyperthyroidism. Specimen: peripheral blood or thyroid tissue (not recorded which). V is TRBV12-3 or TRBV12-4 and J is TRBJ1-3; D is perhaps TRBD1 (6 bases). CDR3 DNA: TGTGCCAGCAGACCTGCAGGGACACCTGGAGACACCATATATTTT. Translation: CASRPAGTPGDTIYF.